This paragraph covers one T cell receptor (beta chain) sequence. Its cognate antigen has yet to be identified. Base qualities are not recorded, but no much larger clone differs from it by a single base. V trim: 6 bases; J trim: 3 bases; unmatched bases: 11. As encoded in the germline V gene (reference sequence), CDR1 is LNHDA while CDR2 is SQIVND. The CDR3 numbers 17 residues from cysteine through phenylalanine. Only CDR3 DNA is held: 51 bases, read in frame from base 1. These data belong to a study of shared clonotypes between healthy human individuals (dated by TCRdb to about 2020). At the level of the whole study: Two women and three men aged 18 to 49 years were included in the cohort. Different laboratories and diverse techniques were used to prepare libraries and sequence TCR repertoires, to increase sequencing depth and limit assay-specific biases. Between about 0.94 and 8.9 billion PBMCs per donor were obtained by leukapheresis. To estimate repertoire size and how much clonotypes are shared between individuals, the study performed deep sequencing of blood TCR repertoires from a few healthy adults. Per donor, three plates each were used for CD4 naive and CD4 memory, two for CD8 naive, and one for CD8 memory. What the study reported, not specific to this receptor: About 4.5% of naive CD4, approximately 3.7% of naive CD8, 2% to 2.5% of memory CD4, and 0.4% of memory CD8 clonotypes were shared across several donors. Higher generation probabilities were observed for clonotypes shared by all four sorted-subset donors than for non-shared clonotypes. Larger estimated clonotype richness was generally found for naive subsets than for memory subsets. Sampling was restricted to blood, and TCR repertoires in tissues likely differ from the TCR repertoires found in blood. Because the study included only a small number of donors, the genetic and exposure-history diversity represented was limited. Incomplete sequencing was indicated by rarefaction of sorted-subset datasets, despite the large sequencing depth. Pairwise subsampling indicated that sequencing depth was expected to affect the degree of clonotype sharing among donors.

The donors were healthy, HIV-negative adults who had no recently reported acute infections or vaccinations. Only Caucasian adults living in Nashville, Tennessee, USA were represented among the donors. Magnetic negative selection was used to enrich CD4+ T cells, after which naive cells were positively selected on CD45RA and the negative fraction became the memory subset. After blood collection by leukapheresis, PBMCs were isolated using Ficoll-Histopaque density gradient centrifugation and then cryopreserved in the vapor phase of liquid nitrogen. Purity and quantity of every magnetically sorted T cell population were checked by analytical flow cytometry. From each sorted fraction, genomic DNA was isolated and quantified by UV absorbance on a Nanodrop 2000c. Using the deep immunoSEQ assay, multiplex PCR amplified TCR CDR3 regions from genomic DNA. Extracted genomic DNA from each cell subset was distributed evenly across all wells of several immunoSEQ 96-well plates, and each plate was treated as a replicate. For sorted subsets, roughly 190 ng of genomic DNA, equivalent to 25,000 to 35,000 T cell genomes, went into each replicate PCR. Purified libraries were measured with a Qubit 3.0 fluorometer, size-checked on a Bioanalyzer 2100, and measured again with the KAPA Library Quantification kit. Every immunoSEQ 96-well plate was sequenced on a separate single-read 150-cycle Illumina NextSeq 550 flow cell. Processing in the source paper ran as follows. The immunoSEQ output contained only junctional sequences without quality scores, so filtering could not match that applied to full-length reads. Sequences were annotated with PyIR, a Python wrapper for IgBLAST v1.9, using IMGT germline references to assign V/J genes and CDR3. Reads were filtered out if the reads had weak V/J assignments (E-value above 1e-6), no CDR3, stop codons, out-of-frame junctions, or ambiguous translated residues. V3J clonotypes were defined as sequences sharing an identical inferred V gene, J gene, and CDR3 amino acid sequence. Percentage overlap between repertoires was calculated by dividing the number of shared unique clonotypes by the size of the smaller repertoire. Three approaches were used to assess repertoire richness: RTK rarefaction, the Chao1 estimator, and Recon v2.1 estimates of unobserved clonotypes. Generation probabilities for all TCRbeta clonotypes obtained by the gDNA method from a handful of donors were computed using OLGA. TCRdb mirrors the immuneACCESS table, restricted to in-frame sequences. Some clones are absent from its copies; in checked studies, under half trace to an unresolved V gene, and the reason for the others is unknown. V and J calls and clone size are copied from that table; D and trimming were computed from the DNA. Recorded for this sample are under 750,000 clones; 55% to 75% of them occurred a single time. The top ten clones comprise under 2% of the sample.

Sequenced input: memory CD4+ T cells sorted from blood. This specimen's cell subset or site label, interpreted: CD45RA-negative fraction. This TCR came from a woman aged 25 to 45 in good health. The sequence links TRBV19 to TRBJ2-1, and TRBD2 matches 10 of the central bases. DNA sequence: TGTGCCAGTAGCCGGCTAGCGGGAGAAAGTAACTACAATGAGCAGTTCTTC. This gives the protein CASSRLAGESNYNEQFF.